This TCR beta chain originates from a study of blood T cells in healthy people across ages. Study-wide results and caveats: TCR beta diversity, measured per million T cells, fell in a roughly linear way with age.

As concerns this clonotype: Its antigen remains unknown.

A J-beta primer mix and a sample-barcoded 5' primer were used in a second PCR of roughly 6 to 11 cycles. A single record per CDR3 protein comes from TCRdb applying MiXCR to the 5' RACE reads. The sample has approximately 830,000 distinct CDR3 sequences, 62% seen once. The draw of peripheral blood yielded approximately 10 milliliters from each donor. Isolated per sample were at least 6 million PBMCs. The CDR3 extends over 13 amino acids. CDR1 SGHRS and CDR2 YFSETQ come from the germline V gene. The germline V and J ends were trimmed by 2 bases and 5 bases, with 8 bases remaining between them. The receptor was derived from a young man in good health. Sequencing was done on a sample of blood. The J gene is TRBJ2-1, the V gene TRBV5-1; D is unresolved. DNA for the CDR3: TGCGCCAGCAGCTTCGGCCTAAACAATGAGCAGTTCTTC. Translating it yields CASSFGLNNEQFF.